The source of this T cell receptor (beta chain) is a study of metastatic and nonmetastatic thyroid tumors. Background on the study: Patients with malignant and benign thyroid disease provided blood and tumor or nodule tissue, whose repertoires were compared.

No treatment had been given to any patient before thyroid surgery. TCRdb re-clonotyped the PCR reads via MiXCR. The sample holds around 26,000 clones, 3.7% seen once. In this sample, this clone turned up many times. The antigen remains unidentified. Study results and caveats: When malignant thyroid tumors were compared with benign nodules, TCR beta diversity was reportedly significantly higher in the malignant tumors. This held in both blood and tumor samples.

Sequenced sample: blood. This TCR was sampled from a male donor with papillary thyroid cancer or a benign thyroid nodule (not recorded which). Some clones in this sample may be carry-over from other donors' samples.

In nucleotides, the CDR3 is TGTGCCAGCACCAAAAGGGGAGGTAATGAAAAACTGTTTTTT. Protein sequence: CASTKRGGNEKLFF. The rearrangement joins TRBV7-9 to TRBJ1-4; tentative D call: TRBD1 (5 bases). The CDR3 covers 14 residues. The germline V gene has CDR1 SEHNR and CDR2 FQNEAQ (reference sequence). V gave up 7 bases and J gave up 4 bases, with 13 bases separating them.